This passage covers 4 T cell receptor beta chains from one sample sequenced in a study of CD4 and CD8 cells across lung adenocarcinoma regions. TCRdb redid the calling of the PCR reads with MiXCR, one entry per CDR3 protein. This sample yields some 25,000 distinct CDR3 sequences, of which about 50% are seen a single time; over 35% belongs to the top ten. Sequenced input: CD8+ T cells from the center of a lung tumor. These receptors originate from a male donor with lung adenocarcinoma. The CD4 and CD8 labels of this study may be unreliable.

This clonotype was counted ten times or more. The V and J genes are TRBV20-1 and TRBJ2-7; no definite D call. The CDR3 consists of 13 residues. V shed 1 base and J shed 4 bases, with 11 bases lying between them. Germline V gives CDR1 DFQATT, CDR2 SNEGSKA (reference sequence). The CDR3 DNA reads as TGCAGTGCTAGAGGGATGGCAGGTTACGAGCAGTACTTC. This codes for CSARGMAGYEQYF.

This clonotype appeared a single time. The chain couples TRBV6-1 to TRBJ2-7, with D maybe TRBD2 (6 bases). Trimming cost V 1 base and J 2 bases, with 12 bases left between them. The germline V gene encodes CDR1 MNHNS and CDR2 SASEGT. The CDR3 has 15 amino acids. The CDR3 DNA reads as TGTGCCAGCAGTGAAGTTAGCGGAGCTACCTACGAGCAGTACTTC. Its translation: CASSEVSGATYEQYF.

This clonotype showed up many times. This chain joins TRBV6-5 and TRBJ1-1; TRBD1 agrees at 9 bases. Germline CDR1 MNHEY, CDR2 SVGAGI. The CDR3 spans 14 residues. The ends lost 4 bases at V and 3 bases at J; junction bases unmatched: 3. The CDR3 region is CASSFGTGHTEAFF. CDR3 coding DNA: TGTGCCAGCAGTTTCGGGACAGGGCACACTGAAGCTTTCTTT.

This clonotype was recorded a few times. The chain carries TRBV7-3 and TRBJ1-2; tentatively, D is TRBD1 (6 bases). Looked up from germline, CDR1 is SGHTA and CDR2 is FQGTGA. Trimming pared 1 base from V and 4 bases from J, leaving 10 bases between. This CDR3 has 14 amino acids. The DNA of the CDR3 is TGTGCCAGCAGCTTAAACGGGGGCGGCTATGGCTACACCTTC. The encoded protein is CASSLNGGGYGYTF. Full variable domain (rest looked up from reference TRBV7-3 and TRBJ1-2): GAGVSQTPSNKVTEKGKYVELRCDPISGHTALYWYRQSLGQGPEFLIYFQGTGAADDSGLPNDRFFAVRPEGSVSTLKIQRTERGDSAVYLCASSLNGGGYGYTFGSGTRLTVV.